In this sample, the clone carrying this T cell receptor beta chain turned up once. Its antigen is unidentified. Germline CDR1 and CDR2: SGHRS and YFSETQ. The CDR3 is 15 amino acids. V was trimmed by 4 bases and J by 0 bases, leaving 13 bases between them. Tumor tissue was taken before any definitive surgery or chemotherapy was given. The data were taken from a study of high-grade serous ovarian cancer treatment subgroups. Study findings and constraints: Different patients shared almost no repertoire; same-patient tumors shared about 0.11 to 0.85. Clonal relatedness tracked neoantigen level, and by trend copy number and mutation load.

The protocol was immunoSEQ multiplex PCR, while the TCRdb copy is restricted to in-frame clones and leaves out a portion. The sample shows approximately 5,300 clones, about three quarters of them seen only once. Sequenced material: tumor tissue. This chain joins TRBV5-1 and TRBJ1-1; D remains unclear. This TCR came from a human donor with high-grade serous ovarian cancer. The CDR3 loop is CASSPSEGLNTEAFF. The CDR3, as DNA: TGCGCCAGCAGCCCTTCAGAGGGATTGAACACTGAAGCTTTCTTT. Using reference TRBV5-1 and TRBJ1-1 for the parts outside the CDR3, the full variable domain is KAGVTQTPRYLIKTRGQQVTLSCSPISGHRSVSWYQQTPGQGLQFLFEYFSETQRNKGNFPGRFSGRQFSNSRSEMNVSTLELGDSALYLCASSPSEGLNTEAFFGQGTRLTVV.